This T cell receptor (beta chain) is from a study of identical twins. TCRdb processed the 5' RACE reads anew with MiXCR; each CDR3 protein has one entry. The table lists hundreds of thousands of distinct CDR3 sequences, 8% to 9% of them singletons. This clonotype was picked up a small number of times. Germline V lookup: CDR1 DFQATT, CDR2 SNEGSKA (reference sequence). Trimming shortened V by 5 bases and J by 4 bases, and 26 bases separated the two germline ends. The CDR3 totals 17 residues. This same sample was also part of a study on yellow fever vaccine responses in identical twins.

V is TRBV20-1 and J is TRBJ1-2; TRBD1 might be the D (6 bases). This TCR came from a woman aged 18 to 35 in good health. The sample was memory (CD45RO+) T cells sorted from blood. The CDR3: CSAPGPSGRTETYGYTF. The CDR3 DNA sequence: TGCAGTGCTCCGGGGCCCAGTGGAAGGACAGAAACCTATGGCTACACCTTC.